These 17 T cell receptor beta chains were sequenced from one sample in a study of beta chain features in type 1 diabetes. Study-wide findings and caveats: TCRB CDR3s from Type 1 diabetes patients were moderately but significantly shorter in all four CD4+ subsets.

These receptors lack a known antigen. Reverse transcribing all isolated RNA meant expressed TCRB transcripts were sequenced. Clones were read by immunoSEQ multiplex PCR, and TCRdb kept only the in-frame ones, dropping some. The data contain some 200,000 clones, around 16% of them singletons. The sequencing input was naive CD4+ T cells from blood. All receptors come from a man aged 25 to 40 with type 1 diabetes.

The chain has TRBV25-1 and TRBJ2-7; D possibly corresponds to TRBD2 (5 bases). CDR1 is MGHDK, CDR2 SYGVNS, per germline. Trimming took 2 bases from V and 5 from J, leaving 13 bases between them. The CDR3 consists of 14 residues. The CDR3 nucleotides read TGTGCCAGCAGTGAAATGAGATCAGCGGACGAGCAGTACTTC. Translating it yields CASSEMRSADEQYF.

This rearrangement joins TRBV18 to TRBJ1-5; unclear D gene. Germline-derived CDR1 and CDR2 are KGHSH and LQKENI. V was trimmed by 4 bases and J by 7 bases, leaving 11 bases between them. This CDR3 region has 13 residues. The CDR3 DNA reads TGTGCCAGCTCACGGGCAGGAAACCAGCCCCAGCATTTT. Protein sequence: CASSRAGNQPQHF.

This clone was observed a few times. The gene calls are TRBV28 and TRBJ2-7, with 9 bases lining up with TRBD1. V shed 5 bases and J 7 bases; nucleotides not matched to a gene: 9. The CDR3 is 14 amino acids. CDR1 is MDHEN and CDR2 is SYDVKM in the germline V gene. The CDR3, as DNA: TGTGCCAGCAGTCCTGAGGACAGGGGAAAGGAGCAGTACTTC. It yields the protein CASSPEDRGKEQYF. Combining the CDR3 with reference TRBV28 and TRBJ2-7 gives the whole variable domain DVKVTQSSRYLVKRTGEKVFLECVQDMDHENMFWYRQDPGLGLRLIYFSYDVKMKEKGDIPEGYSVSREKKERFSLILESASTNQTSMYLCASSPEDRGKEQYFGPGTRLTVT.

Remarks on this clone: Other nucleotide sequences in the sample specify the same CDR3. The CDR3 reads CASSYGNTQYF. The CDR3 DNA sequence: TGTGCCAGCAGTTACGGGAATACGCAGTATTTT. The genes are TRBV6-6 and TRBJ2-3; D unclear. The germline CDR1 and CDR2 sequences are MNHNY and SVGAGI (reference sequence). This CDR3 is 11 amino acids long. V lost 2 bases and J lost 7, with 4 bases in between.

The rearrangement links TRBV29-1 to TRBJ2-5; tentatively, D is TRBD2 (5 bases). CDR3 size: 14 residues. Germline loops: CDR1 SQVTM, CDR2 ANQGSEA. Trimming took off 7 bases at V and 3 bases at J, with 18 bases between the two ends. The CDR3, as DNA: TGCAGCGGGGGTAGGAGCAAGGGAGAAGAGACCCAGTACTTC. Its translation is CSGGRSKGEETQYF.

In regard to this clone: The junction and the germline gene differ at one end; a read error may be behind it. The chain has TRBV7-7 and TRBJ1-5, with a tentative D call TRBD1 (5 bases). Germline CDR1 and CDR2: SSHAT and FNYEAQ (reference sequence). This CDR3 region has 18 residues. The DNA for the CDR3 is TGTGCTAGCAGCTTAGTGATGGGGGTTGGAACTCTCTATCAGCCCCAGCATTTT. Translated: CASSLVMGVGTLYQPQHF.

The rearrangement uses TRBV18 and TRBJ2-5; 9 nucleotides align to TRBD1. Trimming took 3 bases from V and 2 from J; bases not matched to a gene: 7. Germline V gives CDR1 KGHSH, CDR2 LQKENI. The CDR3 loop spans 16 amino acids. As DNA, the CDR3 is TGTGCCAGCTCACCCCTACAGGGGGCTAAGCAAGAGACCCAGTACTTC. Protein product: CASSPLQGAKQETQYF.

V and J are TRBV30 and TRBJ1-3; possible D gene TRBD1, 5 bases. The length of the CDR3 is 14 residues. CDR1 GTSNPN and CDR2 SVGIG come from the germline V gene (reference sequence). V lost 5 bases and J 6 bases, leaving 17 bases between the germline ends. This CDR3 reads CAWEGRTAVNTIYF. The DNA of the CDR3 is TGTGCCTGGGAGGGACGGACCGCTGTAAACACCATATATTTT.

J is TRBJ2-4 and V is TRBV7-2; 8 bases match TRBD1. The length of the CDR3 is 16 residues. V lost 4 bases, J lost 2 bases, and 7 bases stayed unmatched. Germline assignment: CDR1 SGHTA and CDR2 FQGNSA. The CDR3 region has the DNA TGTGCCAGCAGCTCAGGACAGGGACGGACCAAAAACATTCAGTACTTC. It is translated as CASSSGQGRTKNIQYF.

This rearrangement joins TRBV7-9 to TRBJ1-5, with D hard to call. Between the trimmed V and J ends, which lost 5 bases and 2 bases, there was a span of 10 bases. The germline gives CDR1 SEHNR, CDR2 FQNEAQ (reference sequence). The CDR3 contains 14 residues. The CDR3 region is CASSGSGGNQPQHF. The CDR3, as DNA: TGTGCCAGCAGCGGGAGCGGGGGCAATCAGCCCCAGCATTTT.

The V and J genes are TRBV29-1 and TRBJ2-7; TRBD2 might be the D (5 bases). Between the trimmed V and J ends, which lost 6 bases and 2 bases, there was a span of 8 bases. The germline V gene has CDR1 SQVTM and CDR2 ANQGSEA. The CDR3 runs 11 residues. Here the CDR3 reads CSVGDAYEQYF. CDR3 DNA sequence: TGCAGCGTGGGAGATGCCTACGAGCAGTACTTC.

The chain is built from TRBV7-9 and TRBJ2-7; D is tentatively TRBD1 or TRBD2 (5 bases each). Germline V gene data show CDR1 as SEHNR and CDR2 as FQNEAQ (reference sequence). Trimming removed 5 bases from V and 2 bases from J, with 13 bases in between. The CDR3 runs to 14 residues. The CDR3 bases are TGTGCCAGCAGCCAGGGACGCCAAACCTACGAGCAGTACTTC. Encoded protein: CASSQGRQTYEQYF. The full variable domain, in which reference TRBV7-9 and TRBJ2-7 provide the parts outside the CDR3, is DTGVSQNPRHKITKRGQNVTFRCDPISEHNRLYWYRQTLGQGPEFLTYFQNEAQLEKSRLLSDRFSAERPKGSFSTLEIQRTEQGDSAMYLCASSQGRQTYEQYFGPGTRLTVT.

The rearrangement links TRBV25-1 to TRBJ1-1, with D possibly TRBD1 on 6 matching bases. The CDR3 runs to 15 residues. The ends were cut back, 3 bases at V and 2 bases at J, with 13 bases in the middle. Germline V lookup: CDR1 MGHDK, CDR2 SYGVNS. CDR3 residues: CASSETGRGNTEAFF. CDR3 sequence (DNA): TGTGCCAGCAGTGAGACGGGCAGGGGAAACACTGAAGCTTTCTTT.

The genes are TRBV15 and TRBJ1-5; D gene uncertain. This CDR3 contains 11 residues. Trimming shortened V by 9 bases and J by 7 bases, and 10 bases separated the two germline ends. From germline, CDR1 is LNHNV and CDR2 YYDKDF (reference sequence). CDR3 sequence reads: CATRGDQPQHF. The CDR3 DNA sequence: TGTGCCACACGAGGAGACCAGCCCCAGCATTTT. Full variable domain (outside the CDR3, taken from reference TRBV15 and TRBJ1-5): DAMVIQNPRYQVTQFGKPVTLSCSQTLNHNVMYWYQQKSSQAPKLLFHYYDKDFNNEADTPDNFQSRRPNTSFCFLDIRSPGLGDTAMYLCATRGDQPQHFGDGTRLSIL.

The chain carries TRBV2 and TRBJ1-5; possibly TRBD1 for D (6 bases). Trimming took off 5 bases at V and 4 bases at J, with 15 bases between the two ends. Germline V gives CDR1 SNHLY, CDR2 FYNNEI. The CDR3 spans 15 residues. The CDR3 nucleotides are TGTGCCAGCAGTCCCCTGGACAGCTCGAATCAGCCCCAGCATTTT. Encoded protein: CASSPLDSSNQPQHF. Full variable domain (outside the CDR3, taken from reference TRBV2 and TRBJ1-5): EPEVTQTPSHQVTQMGQEVILRCVPISNHLYFYWYRQILGQKVEFLVSFYNNEISEKSEIFDDQFSVERPDGSNFTLKIRSTKLEDSAMYFCASSPLDSSNQPQHFGDGTRLSIL.

V usage is TRBV4-2 and J usage is TRBJ2-1; the D is unclear. V gave up 2 bases and J gave up 15 bases, with 26 bases separating them. This CDR3 comprises 16 residues. Germline values: CDR1 LGHNA, CDR2 YNFKEQ. The CDR3 DNA follows: TGTGCCAGCAGCCAATACACCGGAGTGCGTCAGATTCAGCCGTTCTTC. This encodes CASSQYTGVRQIQPFF.

In its sample, this clone was seen once. The chain is built from TRBV5-1 and TRBJ2-1, with a possible D match to TRBD2 (6 bases). CDR1 is SGHRS, CDR2 YFSETQ, per germline. The CDR3 spans 16 residues. V lost 4 bases and J 4 bases, leaving 18 bases between the germline ends. CDR3 sequence (DNA): TGCGCCAGCAGCCCCCAGGAGGGTCTCTATTACAATGAGCAGTTCTTC. This sequence encodes CASSPQEGLYYNEQFF. Complete variable domain (other parts from reference TRBV5-1 and TRBJ2-1): KAGVTQTPRYLIKTRGQQVTLSCSPISGHRSVSWYQQTPGQGLQFLFEYFSETQRNKGNFPGRFSGRQFSNSRSEMNVSTLELGDSALYLCASSPQEGLYYNEQFFGPGTRLTVL.